These 15 T cell receptor beta chains were all obtained from the same sample, sequenced in a study of shared clonotypes between healthy human individuals. The table came from immunoSEQ multiplex PCR; TCRdb's copy has only in-frame clones and leaves some out. The sample lists approximately 2,200,000 clones, roughly 91% occurring once. The naive CD8 population came from CD45RO-negative cells selected for CCR7, without terminally differentiated effector memory CD45RA+ cells. Material for sequencing was naive CD8+ T cells from PBMCs. The receptors stem from a man aged 18 to 30 in good health. Some clones in this sample may be carry-over from other donors' samples.

V gene TRBV28 combines with J gene TRBJ2-7; 9 nucleotides agree with TRBD1. The CDR3 extends over 14 amino acids. Germline loops: CDR1 MDHEN, CDR2 SYDVKM. V trimming: 10 bases; J trimming: 7 bases; junction bases outside the gene matches: 14. CDR3 amino acids: CATELGTGPLEQYF. CDR3 DNA sequence: TGTGCCACCGAACTCGGGACAGGGCCCTTGGAGCAGTACTTC.

This clone was counted a single time. At one end, the junction sequence differs from germline, possibly due to a read error. The chain carries TRBV25-1 and TRBJ2-4, with 8 nucleotides matching TRBD2. This CDR3 contains 10 residues. In germline, CDR1 is MGHDK, CDR2 SYGVNS. CDR3 in DNA: TGTGCCAGCAGTTTCTCGGGAGGGCACTTC. Its translation is CASSFSGGHF.

This chain uses TRBV6-4 with TRBJ1-2; D may be TRBD1 (6 bases). This CDR3 has 15 residues. CDR1 MRHNA and CDR2 SNTAGT come from the germline V gene. V lost 6 bases, J lost 5 bases, and 19 bases lay in between. The CDR3 sequence: CASRENREGRYGYTF. CDR3 nucleotide sequence: TGTGCCAGCAGGGAGAACAGGGAGGGCCGGTATGGCTACACCTTC.

V usage is TRBV2 and J usage is TRBJ1-3; D ambiguous. This CDR3 has 15 residues. Per germline, CDR1 SNHLY and CDR2 FYNNEI. V gave up 6 bases and J gave up 0 bases, with 12 bases separating them. This CDR3 is CASRSGIYSGNTIYF. The DNA of the CDR3 is TGTGCCAGCAGGAGCGGCATCTACTCTGGAAACACCATATATTTT.

The chain is built from TRBV5-5 and TRBJ2-1, with D uncertain. The CDR3 is 12 amino acids. V lost 0 bases and J lost 9, with 7 bases in between. Germline-derived CDR1 and CDR2 are SGHKS and YYEKEE (reference sequence). The CDR3 region is CASSLGALEQFF. The CDR3 DNA reads as TGTGCCAGCAGCTTGGGGGCGCTTGAGCAGTTCTTC.

This chain uses TRBV11-2 with TRBJ2-1; 8 bases line up with TRBD1. The length of the CDR3 is 16 residues. Trimming cost V 2 bases and J 12 bases; bases outside gene matches: 15. CDR1 and CDR2 from the germline V gene are SGHAT and FQNNGV. The CDR3 sequence is CASSLYGAGGNMVQFF. In DNA form, the CDR3 reads TGTGCCAGCAGCTTATACGGGGCAGGGGGCAACATGGTGCAGTTCTTC.

V usage is TRBV27 and J usage is TRBJ1-1, with D possibly being TRBD1 (6 bases). The CDR3 totals 15 residues. Trimming shortened V by 5 bases and J by 5 bases, and 18 bases separated the two germline ends. The germline V gene encodes CDR1 MNHEY and CDR2 SMNVEV (reference sequence). CDR3 in amino acids: CASSPDAGARTEAFF. Here the CDR3 DNA reads TGTGCCAGCAGTCCGGACGCGGGGGCGAGGACTGAAGCTTTCTTT.

The chain couples TRBV7-9 to TRBJ2-2; D ambiguous. CDR3 length equals 14 residues. V gave up 3 bases and J gave up 7 bases, with 12 bases separating them. CDR1 is SEHNR and CDR2 is FQNEAQ in the germline V gene (reference sequence). The CDR3 loop reads CASSLIGPIGELFF. DNA for the CDR3: TGTGCCAGCAGCTTGATCGGTCCCATCGGGGAGCTGTTTTTT.

Notes on this clone: The sample carries other DNA sequences with the same CDR3. The genes are TRBV5-1 and TRBJ1-1; D gene unclear. The CDR3 extends over 14 amino acids. Germline V gene sequence: CDR1 SGHRS, CDR2 YFSETQ. With 0 bases removed from V and 0 bases from J, the gap between germline ends came to 6 bases. CDR3: CASSLALMNTEAFF. For the CDR3, the DNA is TGCGCCAGCAGCTTGGCCCTTATGAACACTGAAGCTTTCTTT. The full variable domain, in which reference TRBV5-1 and TRBJ1-1 provide the parts outside the CDR3, is KAGVTQTPRYLIKTRGQQVTLSCSPISGHRSVSWYQQTPGQGLQFLFEYFSETQRNKGNFPGRFSGRQFSNSRSEMNVSTLELGDSALYLCASSLALMNTEAFFGQGTRLTVV.

V gene TRBV5-1 combines with J gene TRBJ2-7; 9 positions agree with TRBD1. The J segment lost 1 base and the V segment lost 1 base, leaving 9 bases of the junction unmatched. This CDR3 region has 17 residues. Germline CDR1 is SGHRS and CDR2 is YFSETQ. The CDR3 DNA reads TGCGCCAGCAGCTTGTTACAGGGGGCTCAGAAATCCTACGAGCAGTACTTC. It codes for CASSLLQGAQKSYEQYF.

The chain employs TRBV10-3 and TRBJ2-3; D is undetermined. The CDR3 has 15 residues. V dropped 6 bases and J dropped 2 bases, with 15 bases sitting between them. Germline CDR1 is ENHRY and CDR2 is SYGVKD. The CDR3: CAISPGSSLTDTQYF. The DNA of the CDR3 is TGTGCCATCAGCCCCGGTTCTTCTCTCACAGATACGCAGTATTTT.

The rearrangement uses TRBV6-5 and TRBJ1-1; a possible D gene is TRBD1 (5 bases). From germline, CDR1 is MNHEY and CDR2 SVGAGI. This CDR3 has 16 residues. The V gene lost 4 bases and the J gene lost 1 base, with 16 bases spanning the gap. This chain's CDR3 is CASSSAWGWGNTEAFF. The DNA for the CDR3 is TGTGCCAGCAGTTCTGCGTGGGGGTGGGGGAACACTGAAGCTTTCTTT.

This rearrangement joins TRBV7-9 to TRBJ2-7, with D perhaps being TRBD1 or TRBD2 (5 bases each). CDR1 and CDR2 from the germline V gene are SEHNR and FQNEAQ (reference sequence). The V end was cut by 5 bases, the J end by 12 bases, with 29 bases between. The CDR3 runs to 16 residues. CDR3 loop: CASSPVQKGRFRSGYF. The CDR3 coding sequence is TGTGCCAGCAGCCCTGTCCAGAAGGGGCGTTTTCGGAGCGGGTACTTC. Based on the CDR3 plus reference TRBV7-9 and TRBJ2-7, the full variable domain is DTGVSQNPRHKITKRGQNVTFRCDPISEHNRLYWYRQTLGQGPEFLTYFQNEAQLEKSRLLSDRFSAERPKGSFSTLEIQRTEQGDSAMYLCASSPVQKGRFRSGYFGPGTRLTVT.

The V call is TRBV5-1, the J call TRBJ2-7, with TRBD1 matching over 11 bases. This CDR3 is built from 17 residues. Trimming cost V 4 bases and J 4 bases; bases outside gene matches: 13. From germline, CDR1 is SGHRS and CDR2 YFSETQ. In DNA form, the CDR3 reads TGCGCCAGCAGCAGCGGACAGGGGGCCCGTGGCTTTTACGAGCAGTACTTC. Amino acid sequence: CASSSGQGARGFYEQYF.

Concerning this clone itself: Additional DNA sequences in this sample encode the identical CDR3. The chain carries TRBV11-2 and TRBJ1-2, with 7 positions matching TRBD1. Germline V lookup: CDR1 SGHAT, CDR2 FQNNGV. V trimming: 1 base; J trimming: 4 bases; junction bases outside the gene matches: 3. The CDR3 consists of 14 residues. The CDR3 DNA follows: TGTGCCAGCAGCTTAGGAGGGGGCTCCTATGGCTACACCTTC. As protein: CASSLGGGSYGYTF. Using reference TRBV11-2 and TRBJ1-2 for the parts outside the CDR3, the full variable domain is EAGVAQSPRYKIIEKRQSVAFWCNPISGHATLYWYQQILGQGPKLLIQFQNNGVVDDSQLPKDRFSAERLKGVDSTLKIQPAKLEDSAVYLCASSLGGGSYGYTFGSGTRLTVV.